This T cell receptor (beta chain) was recovered during a study of T-cell reconstitution after alpha-beta-depleted transplantation in children. Unique molecular identifiers were used in preparing the TCRbeta library. MiXCR, applied by TCRdb to the PCR reads, yields one record per CDR3 protein. Among 300,000 or so distinct CDR3 sequences listed, 9.9% were seen once. In this sample, this clonotype turned up a few times. Germline assignment: CDR1 LNHDA and CDR2 SQIVND (reference sequence). The CDR3 consists of 15 residues. Losses at the gene ends were 6 bases for V and 3 bases for J; bases not matched to a gene: 7.

Sample: PBMCs from the stem cell graft donor, taken from the stem cell graft. The sequence derives from a human donor who donated a stem cell graft to a child with SCID. V is TRBV19 and J is TRBJ1-1; 10 bases are a match to TRBD1. In nucleotides, the CDR3 is TGTGCCAGTAGAAGCTGGGACAGGGGTGACACTGAAGCTTTCTTT. Protein sequence: CASRSWDRGDTEAFF.